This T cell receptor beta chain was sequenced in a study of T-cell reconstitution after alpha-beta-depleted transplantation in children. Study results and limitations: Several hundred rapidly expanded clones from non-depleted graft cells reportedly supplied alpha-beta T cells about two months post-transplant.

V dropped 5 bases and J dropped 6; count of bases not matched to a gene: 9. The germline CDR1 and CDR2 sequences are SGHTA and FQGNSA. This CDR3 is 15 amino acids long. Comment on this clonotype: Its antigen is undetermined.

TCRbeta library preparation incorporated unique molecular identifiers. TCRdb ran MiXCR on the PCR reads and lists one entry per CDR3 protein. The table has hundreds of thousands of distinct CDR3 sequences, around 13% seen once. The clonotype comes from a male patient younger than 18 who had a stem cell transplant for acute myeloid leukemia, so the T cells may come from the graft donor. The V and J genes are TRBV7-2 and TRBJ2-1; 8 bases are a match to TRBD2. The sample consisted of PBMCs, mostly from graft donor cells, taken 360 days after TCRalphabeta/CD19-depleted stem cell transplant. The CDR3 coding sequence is TGTGCCAGCAGCGTCAGCGGGAGCTGGGGCAATGAGCAGTTCTTC. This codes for CASSVSGSWGNEQFF. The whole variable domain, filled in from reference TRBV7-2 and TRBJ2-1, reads GAGVSQSPSNKVTEKGKDVELRCDPISGHTALYWYRQSLGQGLEFLIYFQGNSAPDKSGLPSDRFSAERTGGSVSTLTIQRTQQEDSAVYLCASSVSGSWGNEQFFGPGTRLTVL.